These T cell receptor beta chains were read from a single sample in a study of T cell responses to AZD1222 COVID-19 vaccine. Using immunoSEQ multiplex PCR, the repertoire was profiled, and TCRdb retains in-frame clones only, with some absent. Here the sample spans some 60,000 clones, around 88% being singletons. The sequencing used peripheral blood, collected 28 days after the second AZD1222 dose. These receptors all come from an adult who received the AZD1222 COVID-19 vaccine. The CDR3 runs from the conserved cysteine through the conserved F or W. A D gene is named only where the DNA matches it firmly. Rows may omit the clone size; those that give it use once, few, many or a size class.

J gene	V gene	clone size	D gene	CDR3 protein	CDR3 DNA
TRBJ2-2	TRBV19	-	-	CASSIDLEEPERMFF	TGTGCCAGTAGTATAGATCTCGAGGAGCCGGAGAGGATGTTTTTT
TRBJ2-5	TRBV28	few	TRBD2	CASRLRIAGGETQYF	TGTGCCAGCAGGCTTAGGATAGCGGGAGGAGAGACCCAGTACTTC
TRBJ2-7	TRBV7-8	few	-	CASSPPKGTYEQYF	TGTGCCAGCAGTCCTCCAAAAGGGACCTACGAGCAGTACTTC
TRBJ2-2	TRBV6-1	-	-	CASSEQGTGELFF	TGTGCCAGCAGTGAGCAGGGTACCGGGGAGCTGTTTTTT
TRBJ2-3	TRBV5-1	-	-	CASSLERGGADTQYF	TGCGCCAGCAGCTTGGAAAGGGGTGGCGCAGATACGCAGTATTTT
TRBJ1-1	TRBV28	-	TRBD1	CASSSGQGYTEAFF	TGTGCCAGCAGTTCGGGACAGGGTTACACTGAAGCTTTCTTT
TRBJ1-1	TRBV5-1	-	TRBD1	CASSRDSPRDTEAFF	TGCGCCAGCAGCCGGGACAGCCCACGGGACACTGAAGCTTTCTTT
TRBJ1-2	TRBV19	-	-	CAVQSAGQYTGGYTF	TGTGCCGTCCAATCGGCGGGACAATACACGGGGGGCTACACCTTC
TRBJ1-6	TRBV6-5	-	-	CASSYWASSYNSPLHF	TGTGCCAGCAGTTACTGGGCTAGCTCCTATAATTCACCCCTCCACTTT
TRBJ2-7	TRBV7-2	-	-	CASSLGRGSYEQYF	TGTGCCAGCAGCCTTGGACGTGGGTCCTACGAGCAGTACTTC
TRBJ1-1	TRBV30	medium-sized	-	CAWSVGGSVWTEAFF	TGTGCCTGGAGTGTTGGCGGGTCGGTTTGGACTGAAGCTTTCTTT
TRBJ2-5	TRBV3-1/TRBV3-2	-	-	CASRLGRVTGSWKTQYF	TGTGCCAGCAGGCTGGGCCGGGTAACAGGGTCCTGGAAGACCCAGTACTTC
TRBJ1-5	TRBV19	-	-	CASSNIYNQPQHF	TGTGCCAGTAGTAACATATACAATCAGCCCCAGCATTTT
TRBJ2-1	TRBV2	-	TRBD1	CASIMTGGWVNEQFF	TGTGCCAGCATCATGACAGGGGGCTGGGTGAATGAGCAGTTCTTC
TRBJ2-7	TRBV27	-	TRBD1	CASSSRTGGYEQYF	TGTGCCAGCAGTTCCCGGACAGGGGGCTACGAGCAGTACTTC
TRBJ1-5	TRBV18	-	-	CASSPSTGRQPQHF	TGTGCCAGCTCACCGTCGACAGGTCGTCAGCCCCAGCATTTT
TRBJ1-2	TRBV6-1	-	TRBD1	CASRENPLKGAYGYTF	TGTGCCAGCAGGGAAAACCCCTTAAAGGGGGCCTATGGCTACACCTTC
TRBJ2-1	TRBV9	-	TRBD2	CASSVGWTSGRREQFF	TGTGCCAGCAGCGTAGGGTGGACTAGCGGGAGGCGTGAGCAGTTCTTC
TRBJ1-4	TRBV2	once	-	CASTAEQPNEKLFF	TGTGCCAGCACGGCGGAGCAACCTAATGAAAAACTGTTTTTT
TRBJ1-1	TRBV5-1	-	-	CASSLAVYTEAFF	TGCGCCAGCAGCTTGGCCGTTTACACTGAAGCTTTCTTT
TRBJ1-3	TRBV3-1/TRBV3-2	-	-	CASSQGRRSGNTIYF	TGTGCCAGCAGCCAAGGACGCCGCTCTGGAAACACCATATATTTT
TRBJ1-5	TRBV24-1	-	-	CAKGRNQPQHF	TGTGCCAAGGGCCGCAATCAGCCCCAGCATTTT
TRBJ1-6	TRBV19	-	TRBD1	CASSIGTGVQSPLHF	TGTGCCAGTAGTATAGGGACAGGAGTACAATCACCCCTCCACTTT
TRBJ2-1	TRBV7-9	-	-	CASSLIRGLHNEQFF	TGTGCCAGCAGCTTAATCCGGGGTCTGCACAATGAGCAGTTCTTC
TRBJ2-7	TRBV6-5	-	-	CASSYSTLGSYEQYF	TGTGCCAGCAGTTACTCGACCCTCGGCTCCTACGAGCAGTACTTC
TRBJ1-1	TRBV12-5	-	-	CASGLVEVNRVGTEAFF	TGTGCTAGTGGTTTGGTAGAGGTTAACAGGGTTGGCACTGAAGCTTTCTTT
TRBJ2-1	TRBV27	-	TRBD2	CASTDGGTYNEQFF	TGTGCCAGCACCGACGGGGGGACTTACAATGAGCAGTTCTTC
TRBJ1-5	TRBV12-3/TRBV12-4	-	-	CASSSSLPQHF	TGTGCCAGCAGTTCGAGTCTGCCCCAGCATTTT
TRBJ1-2	TRBV12-3/TRBV12-4	-	TRBD1	CASRTGGAHGYTF	TGTGCCAGCAGGACAGGGGGCGCGCATGGCTACACCTTC
TRBJ1-5	TRBV6-2/TRBV6-3	-	TRBD1	CASSDNQGARQPQHF	TGTGCCAGCAGTGACAATCAGGGGGCACGTCAGCCCCAGCATTTT
TRBJ2-7	TRBV9	once	-	CASSEAGKGYEQYF	TGTGCCAGCAGCGAGGCGGGTAAGGGGTACGAGCAGTACTTC
TRBJ2-4	TRBV6-4	-	-	CASSESEGNIQYF	TGTGCCAGCAGTGAATCTGAGGGAAACATTCAGTACTTC
TRBJ1-4	TRBV19	-	-	CASSISGNEKLFF	TGTGCCAGTAGTATAAGTGGGAATGAAAAACTGTTTTTT
TRBJ2-2	TRBV5-1	-	-	CASSLDESTANTGELFF	TGCGCCAGCAGCTTGGATGAGAGTACGGCGAACACCGGGGAGCTGTTTTTT
TRBJ1-1	TRBV29-1	-	TRBD1	CSVDPTGTNTEAFF	TGCAGCGTTGACCCGACAGGGACGAACACTGAAGCTTTCTTT
TRBJ2-2	TRBV9	-	TRBD2	CASSGGLAANTGELFF	TGTGCCAGCAGCGGGGGACTAGCGGCGAACACCGGGGAGCTGTTTTTT
TRBJ2-1	TRBV5-8	-	TRBD1	CASSSMDRGSYNEQFF	TGTGCCAGCAGCTCGATGGACAGGGGCTCCTACAATGAGCAGTTCTTC
TRBJ1-6	TRBV9	-	-	CASSVSSEDRSSYNSPLHF	TGTGCCAGCAGCGTATCTTCGGAGGACAGAAGCTCCTATAATTCACCCCTCCACTTT
TRBJ2-1	TRBV9	-	-	CASRPTGDGEQFF	TGTGCCAGCAGACCAACGGGAGACGGTGAGCAGTTCTTC
TRBJ1-1	TRBV7-9	-	-	CASMNTEAFF	TGTGCCAGCATGAACACTGAAGCTTTCTTT
TRBJ1-2	TRBV5-4	-	TRBD1	CASHGTGSYGYTF	TGTGCCAGCCACGGGACAGGGAGCTATGGCTACACCTTC
TRBJ2-2	TRBV3-1/TRBV3-2	-	TRBD2	CASRLAGTEGGELFF	TGTGCCAGCAGGCTAGCGGGAACGGAAGGCGGGGAGCTGTTTTTT
TRBJ2-1	TRBV30	-	-	CAWSAASPYNEQFF	TGTGCCTGGTCTGCCGCGAGCCCCTACAATGAGCAGTTCTTC
TRBJ1-1	TRBV11-2	-	-	CASSFRGVVAFF	TGTGCCAGCAGCTTTCGGGGGGTCGTAGCTTTCTTT
TRBJ1-3	TRBV5-8	few	-	CASRPGGSGNTIYF	TGTGCCAGCAGACCGGGGGGCTCTGGAAACACCATATATTTT
TRBJ1-4	TRBV7-9	-	-	CASSRLQGFGEKLFF	TGTGCCAGCAGCCGCCTCCAGGGGTTCGGGGAAAAACTGTTTTTT
TRBJ1-3	TRBV28	-	-	CASSLKSSGNTIYF	TGTGCCAGCAGTCTTAAGAGCTCTGGAAACACCATATATTTT
TRBJ1-1	TRBV4-2	-	-	CASSQDFYSTNTEAFF	TGTGCCAGCAGCCAAGATTTTTATTCCACGAACACTGAAGCTTTCTTT
TRBJ2-1	TRBV3-1/TRBV3-2	-	TRBD2	CASRYSGGAMNEQFF	TGTGCCAGCAGATATAGCGGGGGGGCCATGAATGAGCAGTTCTTC
TRBJ1-2	TRBV3-1/TRBV3-2	-	-	CASSQDLPGNYGYTF	TGTGCCAGCAGCCAAGATCTCCCAGGGAACTATGGCTACACCTTC
TRBJ1-5	TRBV2	once	-	CASRGPHQPQHF	TGTGCCAGCAGGGGGCCCCATCAGCCCCAGCATTTT
TRBJ2-5	TRBV6-6	-	-	CASSSSTQETQYF	TGTGCCAGCAGTTCCAGTACGCAAGAGACCCAGTACTTC
TRBJ2-7	TRBV27	-	-	CASSLVTVEQYF	TGTGCCAGCAGTTTAGTGACCGTCGAGCAGTACTTC
TRBJ2-3	TRBV30	-	TRBD2	CAWSSGGTDTQYF	TGTGCCTGGAGTAGCGGGGGCACAGATACGCAGTATTTT
TRBJ2-1	TRBV3-1/TRBV3-2	-	TRBD1	CASSQPGQDYNEQFF	TGTGCCAGCAGCCAACCGGGACAGGACTACAATGAGCAGTTCTTC